The 16 T cell receptor beta chains below come from one sample, sequenced in a study of technical replicates of blood from a handful of donors. Only in-frame clones appear in the TCRdb table, and some are missing; sequencing was by immunoSEQ multiplex PCR. The sample carries around 50,000 clones, around 95% recorded once. Sequenced sample: T cells isolated from PBMCs. The receptors here all came from a human donor in good health.

This clone is a singleton in its sample. Other DNA sequences in the same sample also yield this CDR3. The chain links TRBV6-5 to TRBJ1-1; D not certain. The CDR3 sequence is 11 residues long. Germline values: CDR1 MNHEY, CDR2 SVGAGI. V was trimmed by 6 bases and J by 5 bases, leaving 7 bases between them. In nucleotides, the CDR3 is TGTGCCAGCAGAGGAGGGACTGAAGCTTTCTTT. Its translation is CASRGGTEAFF.

This chain links TRBV14 with TRBJ1-1; TRBD1 might be the D (6 bases). Germline V gives CDR1 SGHDN, CDR2 FVKESK. The CDR3 consists of 13 residues. Between the trimmed V and J ends, which lost 1 base and 8 bases, there was a span of 11 bases. As DNA, the CDR3 is TGTGCCAGCAGCCAAGCGGACAGACAGGAAGCTTTCTTT. It translates to CASSQADRQEAFF. Complete variable domain (other parts from reference TRBV14 and TRBJ1-1): EAGVTQFPSHSVIEKGQTVTLRCDPISGHDNLYWYRRVMGKEIKFLLHFVKESKQDESGMPNNRFLAERTGGTYSTLKVQPAELEDSGVYFCASSQADRQEAFFGQGTRLTVV.

V and J are TRBV2 and TRBJ2-7; the match to TRBD1 covers 9 bases. With V trimmed by 3 bases and J by 5 bases, 5 bases remained unmatched. Germline CDR1 is SNHLY and CDR2 is FYNNEI. There are 14 residues in the CDR3. The CDR3 DNA reads TGTGCCAGCAGTGATGGGACAGGGAAGGACGAGCAGTACTTC. It specifies CASSDGTGKDEQYF.

The CDR3 nucleotides read TGTGCCAGCAGCTCCCTGAGGGGGGGCCCCGGGGAGCTGTTTTTT. Protein sequence: CASSSLRGGPGELFF. V usage is TRBV5-4 and J usage is TRBJ2-2; possible D gene TRBD2, 7 bases. Germline-derived CDR1 and CDR2 are SGHNT and YYREEE (reference sequence). The CDR3 spans 15 residues. The V gene lost 3 bases and the J gene lost 6 bases, with 15 bases spanning the gap.

This chain links TRBV27 with TRBJ2-7; TRBD1 aligns across 8 bases. Germline V gene sequence: CDR1 MNHEY, CDR2 SMNVEV (reference sequence). V lost 3 bases, J lost 2 bases, and 3 bases stayed unmatched. This CDR3 has 14 residues. Written as DNA, the CDR3 is TGTGCCAGCAGTTTCGGGACAGGTGCCTACGAGCAGTACTTC. Translating it yields CASSFGTGAYEQYF.

As DNA, the CDR3 is TGTGCCAGCAGCTTCGGGGACAGTTCCTACGAGCAGTACTTC. Translation: CASSFGDSSYEQYF. The chain joins TRBV5-6 to TRBJ2-7, with TRBD1 matching over 7 bases. The V and J ends lost 2 bases and 1 base, in that order; junction bases with no gene match: 3. There are 14 residues in the CDR3. Germline lookup yields CDR1 SGHDT and CDR2 YYEEEE.

The J gene is TRBJ2-7, the V gene TRBV2, with no clear D. The CDR3 length is 13 residues. Germline V CDR1 and CDR2: SNHLY, FYNNEI. Trimming left V 4 bases short and J 3 bases short, with 10 bases between. CDR3 sequence (DNA): TGTGCCAGCAGTGTTATCCAGTTCTACGAGCAGTACTTC. Translating gives CASSVIQFYEQYF. Drawing the rest from reference TRBV2 and TRBJ2-7, the complete variable domain is EPEVTQTPSHQVTQMGQEVILRCVPISNHLYFYWYRQILGQKVEFLVSFYNNEISEKSEIFDDQFSVERPDGSNFTLKIRSTKLEDSAMYFCASSVIQFYEQYFGPGTRLTVT.

This sequence joins TRBV11-1 and TRBJ1-1; 9 nucleotides align to TRBD1. This CDR3 comprises 14 residues. Germline lookup yields CDR1 SGHAT and CDR2 FQDESV (reference sequence). The junction had 1 base not matched to a gene; V was cut back by 3 bases and J by 2 bases. DNA for the CDR3: TGTGCCAGCAGCTTGACAGGGGGTAACACTGAAGCTTTCTTT. This encodes CASSLTGGNTEAFF. The full variable domain, its missing parts supplied by reference TRBV11-1 and TRBJ1-1, is EAEVAQSPRYKITEKSQAVAFWCDPISGHATLYWYRQILGQGPELLVQFQDESVVDDSQLPKDRFSAERLKGVDSTLKIQPAELGDSAMYLCASSLTGGNTEAFFGQGTRLTVV.

This chain joins TRBV6-6 and TRBJ1-4, with D possibly matching TRBD1 (6 bases). This CDR3 is 15 amino acids long. Trimming cost V 5 bases and J 5 bases, with 15 bases left between them. In germline, CDR1 is MNHNY, CDR2 SVGAGI (reference sequence). The CDR3, as DNA: TGTGCCAGCAGTATATATCAGGGGAGAAATGAAAAACTGTTTTTT. It is translated as CASSIYQGRNEKLFF.

This sequence joins TRBV5-1 and TRBJ2-7; no clear D gene. The CDR3 has 16 amino acids. Germline V CDR1 and CDR2: SGHRS, YFSETQ. Trimming removed 0 bases from V and 7 bases from J, with 20 bases in between. In DNA form, the CDR3 reads TGCGCCAGCAGCTTGGTTCCGGCAGGAACGTTACGGGAGCAGTACTTC. Encoded protein: CASSLVPAGTLREQYF.

The genes are TRBV5-1 and TRBJ2-2; 7 nucleotides align to TRBD2. The CDR3 is 13 amino acids. CDR1 is SGHRS and CDR2 is YFSETQ in the germline V gene. V lost 5 bases and J lost 3; bases outside the gene matches: 1. The DNA for the CDR3 is TGCGCCAGCAGTCGGGGGGACACCGGGGAGCTGTTTTTT. It encodes CASSRGDTGELFF.

The rearrangement links TRBV11-3 to TRBJ2-5, with D possibly TRBD1 on 5 matching bases. CDR3 length: 16 amino acids. The germline gives CDR1 SGHNT, CDR2 YENEEA. Trimming shortened V by 3 bases and J by 1 base, and 15 bases separated the two germline ends. CDR3 sequence reads: CASSLDPRAPQETQYF. CDR3 coding DNA: TGTGCCAGCAGCTTGGATCCCAGGGCACCCCAAGAGACCCAGTACTTC.

V usage is TRBV5-8 and J usage is TRBJ2-7; 9 bases map to TRBD1. The CDR3 consists of 15 residues. Germline V gives CDR1 SGHTS, CDR2 YDEGEE. J was trimmed by 3 bases and V by 9 bases; bases with no gene match: 13. CDR3 bases: TGTGCCACCTTTACACCGGGACAGGGACTCTACGAGCAGTACTTC. This sequence encodes CATFTPGQGLYEQYF.

The chain joins TRBV30 to TRBJ2-3, with 9 nucleotides matching TRBD2. Germline assignment: CDR1 GTSNPN and CDR2 SVGIG (reference sequence). J was trimmed by 6 bases and V by 4 bases; bases with no gene match: 8. The CDR3 runs 14 residues. The CDR3 loop reads CAWNFRGRADTQYF. The DNA for the CDR3 is TGTGCCTGGAATTTTCGCGGGAGGGCTGATACGCAGTATTTT.

The chain links TRBV6-5 to TRBJ1-5, with no clear D. The V gene's germline CDR1 is MNHEY and CDR2 SVGAGI. The V and J ends lost 7 bases and 0 bases respectively, with 13 bases between them. The CDR3 has 15 residues. The CDR3 is CASTPRGYSNQPQHF. DNA of the CDR3: TGTGCCAGCACTCCGAGAGGCTATAGCAATCAGCCCCAGCATTTT.

The chain uses TRBV11-3 and TRBJ2-3; 7 nucleotides line up with TRBD2. The J segment lost 1 base and the V segment lost 5 bases, leaving 6 bases of the junction unmatched. The germline V gene encodes CDR1 SGHNT and CDR2 YENEEA. This CDR3 comprises 15 residues. The CDR3 DNA is TGTGCCAGCAGCATGCGGGCGGGGGGCACAGATACGCAGTATTTT. This codes for CASSMRAGGTDTQYF. The full variable domain, with the rest looked up from reference TRBV11-3 and TRBJ2-3, is EAGVVQSPRYKIIEKKQPVAFWCNPISGHNTLYWYLQNLGQGPELLIRYENEEAVDDSQLPKDRFSAERLKGVDSTLKIQPAELGDSAVYLCASSMRAGGTDTQYFGPGTRLTVL.